A selection of T cell receptor beta chains follows, all from one sample in a study of long-term antiretroviral therapy in people with HIV. Clones were sequenced by immunoSEQ multiplex PCR, and TCRdb holds only the in-frame ones, with some missing. Among a few thousand clones listed, approximately 90% were seen once. Specimen: unsorted PBMCs, collected 1.3 years after starting antiretroviral therapy. These receptor sequences come from a woman between 45 and 65 years old with HIV. Each CDR3 is given with its conserved first and last residue. Each record gives: V gene, J gene, clone size, CDR3 protein. Clone size is shown for a subset of rows, as once, few, many or a class of expanded clone.

v_call: TRBV5-1; j_call: TRBJ1-5; clone_size: once; cdr3_aa: CASSKGRGNQPQHF
v_call: TRBV6-5; j_call: TRBJ1-5; clone_size: .; cdr3_aa: CASAAGNSNQPQHF
v_call: TRBV11-2; j_call: TRBJ2-7; clone_size: .; cdr3_aa: CASSLDVGVRSEQYF
v_call: TRBV19; j_call: TRBJ1-5; clone_size: .; cdr3_aa: CASSSSSYQPQHF
v_call: TRBV10-2; j_call: TRBJ1-2; clone_size: large; cdr3_aa: CASSDRGEGGYTF
v_call: TRBV2; j_call: TRBJ1-2; clone_size: .; cdr3_aa: CASSERPDYGYTF
v_call: TRBV9; j_call: TRBJ1-6; clone_size: once; cdr3_aa: CASSPRGGANSPLHF
v_call: TRBV14; j_call: TRBJ1-1; clone_size: .; cdr3_aa: CASSLTGVRAFF
v_call: TRBV7-2; j_call: TRBJ2-5; clone_size: .; cdr3_aa: CASSLGGGQETQYF
v_call: TRBV15; j_call: TRBJ2-1; clone_size: .; cdr3_aa: CATSRGLLANEQFF
v_call: TRBV6-5; j_call: TRBJ2-2; clone_size: .; cdr3_aa: CASSYRTGGTGELFF
v_call: TRBV9; j_call: TRBJ2-3; clone_size: .; cdr3_aa: CASSVGDRAPDTQYF
v_call: TRBV5-1; j_call: TRBJ2-5; clone_size: .; cdr3_aa: CASSLASGEETQYF
v_call: TRBV29-1; j_call: TRBJ2-2; clone_size: few; cdr3_aa: CSVEDLGTGELFF
v_call: TRBV5-4; j_call: TRBJ2-4; clone_size: .; cdr3_aa: CASSLSRDSKNIQYF
v_call: TRBV6-5; j_call: TRBJ2-3; clone_size: .; cdr3_aa: CASSYSAGSGDTQYF
v_call: TRBV19; j_call: TRBJ1-5; clone_size: .; cdr3_aa: CASSRDRDDQPQHF
v_call: TRBV7-3; j_call: TRBJ2-3; clone_size: .; cdr3_aa: CASSLRASGGLYTDTQYF
v_call: TRBV18; j_call: TRBJ1-3; clone_size: .; cdr3_aa: CASSPSPRQLFSGNTIYF
v_call: TRBV5-4; j_call: TRBJ1-3; clone_size: .; cdr3_aa: CASSRTSSGNTIYF
v_call: TRBV7-9; j_call: TRBJ1-2; clone_size: few; cdr3_aa: CASSLEHGYTF
v_call: TRBV5-1; j_call: TRBJ2-5; clone_size: once; cdr3_aa: CASSLGAPGETQYF
v_call: TRBV6-5; j_call: TRBJ2-6; clone_size: .; cdr3_aa: CASSWTGSGANVLTF
v_call: TRBV11-2; j_call: TRBJ2-3; clone_size: .; cdr3_aa: CASSSPGHRTDTQYF
v_call: TRBV6-5; j_call: TRBJ1-4; clone_size: .; cdr3_aa: CASSRGQGDEKLFF